The entry that follows covers one T cell receptor beta chain sequence. All three twin pairs grew up together with likely shared infections and vaccines. The source of the sample is a study of identical twins' blood T cells. The V gene's germline CDR1 is SGHTA and CDR2 FQGNSA. The CDR3 consists of 12 residues. Trimming stripped 1 base from V and 6 bases from J, with 7 bases between. MiXCR, applied by TCRdb to the 5' RACE reads, yields one record per CDR3 protein. The table lists hundreds of thousands of distinct CDR3 sequences, over 25% of them singletons. This chain links TRBV7-2 with TRBJ2-7, with TRBD1 as a possible D gene (5 bases). The sequenced material came from PBMCs. This TCR was recovered from a woman aged 18 to 55 in good health. The CDR3 loop reads CASSLVGAEQYF. In DNA form, the CDR3 reads TGTGCCAGCAGCTTAGTAGGGGCCGAGCAGTACTTC.